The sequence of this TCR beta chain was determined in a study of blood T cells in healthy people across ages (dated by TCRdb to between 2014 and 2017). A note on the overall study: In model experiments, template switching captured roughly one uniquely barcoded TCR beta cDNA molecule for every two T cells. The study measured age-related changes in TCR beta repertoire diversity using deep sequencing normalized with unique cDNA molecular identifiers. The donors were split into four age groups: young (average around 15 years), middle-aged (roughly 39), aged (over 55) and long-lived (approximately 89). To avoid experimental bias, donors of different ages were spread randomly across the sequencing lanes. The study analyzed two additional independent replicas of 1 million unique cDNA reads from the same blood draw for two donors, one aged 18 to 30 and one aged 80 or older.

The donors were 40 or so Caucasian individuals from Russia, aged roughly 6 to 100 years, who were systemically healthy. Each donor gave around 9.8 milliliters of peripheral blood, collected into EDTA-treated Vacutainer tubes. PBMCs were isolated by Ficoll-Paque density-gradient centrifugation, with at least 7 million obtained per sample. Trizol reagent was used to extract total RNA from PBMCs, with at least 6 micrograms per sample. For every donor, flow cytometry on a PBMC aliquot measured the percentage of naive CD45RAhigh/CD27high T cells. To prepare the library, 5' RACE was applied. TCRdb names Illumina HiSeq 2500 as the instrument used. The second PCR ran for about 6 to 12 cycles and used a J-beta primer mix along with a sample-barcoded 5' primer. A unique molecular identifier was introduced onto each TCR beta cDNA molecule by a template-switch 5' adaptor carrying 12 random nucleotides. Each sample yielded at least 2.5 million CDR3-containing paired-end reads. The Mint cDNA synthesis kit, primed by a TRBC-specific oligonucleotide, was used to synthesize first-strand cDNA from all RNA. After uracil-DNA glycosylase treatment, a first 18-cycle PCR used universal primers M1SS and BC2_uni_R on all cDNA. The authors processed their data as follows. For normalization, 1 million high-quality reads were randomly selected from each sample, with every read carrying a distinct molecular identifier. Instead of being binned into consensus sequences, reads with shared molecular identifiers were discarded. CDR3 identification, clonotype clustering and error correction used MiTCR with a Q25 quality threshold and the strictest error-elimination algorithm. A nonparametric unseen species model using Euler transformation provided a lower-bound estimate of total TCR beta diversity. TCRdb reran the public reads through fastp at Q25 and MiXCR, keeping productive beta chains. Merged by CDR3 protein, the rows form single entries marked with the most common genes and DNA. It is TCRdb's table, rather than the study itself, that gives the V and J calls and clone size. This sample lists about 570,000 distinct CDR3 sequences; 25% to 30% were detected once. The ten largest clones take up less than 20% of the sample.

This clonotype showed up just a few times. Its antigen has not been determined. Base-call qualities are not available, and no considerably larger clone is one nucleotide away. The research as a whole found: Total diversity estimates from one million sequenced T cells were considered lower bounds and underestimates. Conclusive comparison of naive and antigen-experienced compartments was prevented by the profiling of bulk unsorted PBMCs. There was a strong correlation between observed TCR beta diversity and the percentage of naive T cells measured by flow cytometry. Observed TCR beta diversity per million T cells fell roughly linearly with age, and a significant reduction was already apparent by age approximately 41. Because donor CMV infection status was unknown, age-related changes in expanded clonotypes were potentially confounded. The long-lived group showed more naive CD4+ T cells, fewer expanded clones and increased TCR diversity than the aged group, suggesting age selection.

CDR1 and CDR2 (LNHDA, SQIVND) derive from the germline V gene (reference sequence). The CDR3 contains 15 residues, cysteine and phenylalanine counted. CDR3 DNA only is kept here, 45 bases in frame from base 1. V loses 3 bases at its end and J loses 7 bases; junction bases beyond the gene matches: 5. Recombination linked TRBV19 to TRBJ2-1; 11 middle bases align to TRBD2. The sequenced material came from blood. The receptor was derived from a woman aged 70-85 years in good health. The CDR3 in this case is CASSMASSGGNEQFF. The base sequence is TGTGCCAGTAGTATGGCTTCTAGCGGGGGGAATGAGCAGTTCTTC.